Listed below are T cell receptor beta chains from one sample, sequenced in a study of PD-1 blockade in mismatch repair-deficient tumors. The table came from immunoSEQ multiplex PCR; TCRdb's copy has only in-frame clones and leaves some out. The sample carries around 3,500 clones, under 80% recorded once. The sequencing here drew on primary tumor tissue, taken from a patient treated with pembrolizumab. The source is an adult with mismatch repair-deficient cancer. Both conserved end residues are part of each CDR3. The D gene is left open where the match is weak. Where a row states a size, it is once, few, many or the class of an expanded clone; other rows omit it.

D gene: .
clone size: .
J gene: TRBJ1-3
V gene: TRBV5-1
CDR3 DNA: TGCGCCAGCAGGGACAGTTTTTTCTCTGGAAACACCATATATTTT
CDR3 protein: CASRDSFFSGNTIYF

D gene: TRBD2
clone size: .
J gene: TRBJ2-6
V gene: TRBV28
CDR3 DNA: TGTGCCAGCAGATTACCGGGACTATCCTCTGGGGCCAACGTCCTGACTTTC
CDR3 protein: CASRLPGLSSGANVLTF

D gene: .
clone size: .
J gene: TRBJ2-1
V gene: TRBV5-1
CDR3 DNA: TGCGCCAGCAGCTTTGATACAGACAATGAGCAGTTCTTC
CDR3 protein: CASSFDTDNEQFF

D gene: .
clone size: .
J gene: TRBJ1-2
V gene: TRBV18
CDR3 DNA: TGTGCCAGCTCACCACTGGCAGGCCCACGGAACTTAGCTAACTATGGCTACACCTTC
CDR3 protein: CASSPLAGPRNLANYGYTF

D gene: TRBD2
clone size: .
J gene: TRBJ2-7
V gene: TRBV28
CDR3 DNA: TGTGCCAGCAATGAGCGGGGGGCCTACGAGCAGTACTTC
CDR3 protein: CASNERGAYEQYF

D gene: .
clone size: .
J gene: TRBJ2-5
V gene: TRBV21-1
CDR3 DNA: TGTGCCAGCAGCAAAGAGCGGGGGCAAGAGACCCAGTACTTC
CDR3 protein: CASSKERGQETQYF

D gene: TRBD1
clone size: .
J gene: TRBJ1-5
V gene: TRBV7-9
CDR3 DNA: TGTGCCAGCAGCTTGGGGGACAGCATTTGGCGCAATCAGCCCCAGCATTTT
CDR3 protein: CASSLGDSIWRNQPQHF

D gene: TRBD1
clone size: .
J gene: TRBJ1-4
V gene: TRBV28
CDR3 DNA: TGTGCCAGCAGTTCAGGGGGTTATAATGAAAAACTGTTTTTT
CDR3 protein: CASSSGGYNEKLFF

D gene: .
clone size: .
J gene: TRBJ1-2
V gene: TRBV6-1
CDR3 DNA: TGTGCCAGCAGTGAAGAAACAGGGCTGGACTATGGCTACACCTTC
CDR3 protein: CASSEETGLDYGYTF

D gene: TRBD1
clone size: few
J gene: TRBJ2-2
V gene: TRBV5-8
CDR3 DNA: TGTGCCAGCAGCTTGTGGACAGGGGGCCGGGACACCGGGGAGCTGTTTTTT
CDR3 protein: CASSLWTGGRDTGELFF

D gene: .
clone size: .
J gene: TRBJ2-7
V gene: TRBV5-1
CDR3 DNA: TGCGCCAGCAGCTTGGATGCGGGACCAGGTGAGCAGTACTTC
CDR3 protein: CASSLDAGPGEQYF

D gene: TRBD2
clone size: .
J gene: TRBJ2-7
V gene: TRBV5-1
CDR3 DNA: TGCGCCAGCAATGGCGGGGGGGGAACCTACGAGCAGTACTTC
CDR3 protein: CASNGGGGTYEQYF

D gene: .
clone size: .
J gene: TRBJ2-7
V gene: TRBV7-9
CDR3 DNA: TGTGCCAGCAGCTTTGAAACCCAAGGGGCGATCGAGCAGTACTTC
CDR3 protein: CASSFETQGAIEQYF

D gene: TRBD1
clone size: once
J gene: TRBJ1-5
V gene: TRBV28
CDR3 DNA: TGTGCCAGCAGTTTACCGGGACAGGGGGTTAAGCCCCAGCATTTT
CDR3 protein: CASSLPGQGVKPQHF

D gene: TRBD2
clone size: few
J gene: TRBJ2-3
V gene: TRBV4-2
CDR3 DNA: TGTGCCAGCAGCCGACGGTTGGGACTAGCGGGAGTAGGCGGAGATACGCAGTATTTT
CDR3 protein: CASSRRLGLAGVGGDTQYF

D gene: TRBD2
clone size: .
J gene: TRBJ2-3
V gene: TRBV2
CDR3 DNA: TGTGCCAGCAAGCGGGAGTCGACAGATACGCAGTATTTT
CDR3 protein: CASKRESTDTQYF

D gene: .
clone size: .
J gene: TRBJ2-5
V gene: TRBV20-1
CDR3 DNA: TGCAGTGCTAGGAGAGAGACCCAGTACTTC
CDR3 protein: CSARRETQYF

D gene: .
clone size: once
J gene: TRBJ2-2
V gene: TRBV7-2
CDR3 DNA: TGTGCCAGCAGCTTAGGAGGGATAGCGGCGACCGGGGAGCTGTTTTTT
CDR3 protein: CASSLGGIAATGELFF

D gene: .
clone size: .
J gene: TRBJ1-3
V gene: TRBV30
CDR3 DNA: TGTGCCTGGAGTGTACATGAGGGAAGAGACACCATATATTTT
CDR3 protein: CAWSVHEGRDTIYF

D gene: .
clone size: .
J gene: TRBJ2-2
V gene: TRBV6-4
CDR3 DNA: TGTGCCAGCAGTGAGGGTAGCATCGGGGAGCTGTTTTTT
CDR3 protein: CASSEGSIGELFF

D gene: .
clone size: .
J gene: TRBJ2-3
V gene: TRBV7-2
CDR3 DNA: TGTGCCAGCAGCTTAGAGCCTTCTAGCCTCTCACAGTATTTT
CDR3 protein: CASSLEPSSLSQYF

D gene: TRBD2
clone size: .
J gene: TRBJ2-1
V gene: TRBV7-3
CDR3 DNA: TGTGCCAGCAGCTCTCTAGCGGGTATTTCGAATGAGCAGTTCTTC
CDR3 protein: CASSSLAGISNEQFF

D gene: TRBD1
clone size: .
J gene: TRBJ1-1
V gene: TRBV19
CDR3 DNA: TGTGCCAGTATATCCGGGACAGGGGGCACTGAAGCTTTCTTT
CDR3 protein: CASISGTGGTEAFF

D gene: TRBD2
clone size: .
J gene: TRBJ2-1
V gene: TRBV11-2
CDR3 DNA: TGTGCCAGCAGCTTAGCGTCTAGCGGGAGAAATGAGCAGTTCTTC
CDR3 protein: CASSLASSGRNEQFF

D gene: .
clone size: .
J gene: TRBJ1-2
V gene: TRBV7-3
CDR3 DNA: TGTGCCAGCAGCTTAGGGCCAAACGGTGCCAACTATGGCTACACCTTC
CDR3 protein: CASSLGPNGANYGYTF

D gene: TRBD1
clone size: few
J gene: TRBJ1-2
V gene: TRBV27
CDR3 DNA: TGTGCCAGCAGTTTCGGACAGGGGCGATATGGCTACACCTTC
CDR3 protein: CASSFGQGRYGYTF

D gene: .
clone size: .
J gene: TRBJ1-3
V gene: TRBV28
CDR3 DNA: TGTGCCAGCAGTTTACCAGGCCCTGGAAACATCATATATTTT
CDR3 protein: CASSLPGPGNIIYF

D gene: .
clone size: .
J gene: TRBJ1-6
V gene: TRBV14
CDR3 DNA: TGTGCCAGCAGCCTAAACAGCTATTCACCCCTCCACTTT
CDR3 protein: CASSLNSYSPLHF

D gene: TRBD1
clone size: .
J gene: TRBJ2-7
V gene: TRBV11-3
CDR3 DNA: TGTGCCAGCAGCTTTTCCGGGACAGTCTACGAGCAGTACTTC
CDR3 protein: CASSFSGTVYEQYF

D gene: TRBD1
clone size: .
J gene: TRBJ2-7
V gene: TRBV5-1
CDR3 DNA: TGCGCCAGCAGCTTGGAGGGACAGTCCTACGAGCAGTACTTC
CDR3 protein: CASSLEGQSYEQYF

D gene: .
clone size: .
J gene: TRBJ2-7
V gene: TRBV7-2
CDR3 DNA: TGTGCCAGCAGCTTATCTCCAGGGGAAGGGCTTTGGGACTTC
CDR3 protein: CASSLSPGEGLWDF

D gene: .
clone size: .
J gene: TRBJ1-5
V gene: TRBV30
CDR3 DNA: TGTGCCTGGAGTCAAGGACAGAGTAGCAATCAGCCCCAGCATTTT
CDR3 protein: CAWSQGQSSNQPQHF

D gene: .
clone size: .
J gene: TRBJ2-3
V gene: TRBV5-1
CDR3 DNA: TGCGCCAGCAGCCAACAGGGGAGGACAGATACGCAGTATTTT
CDR3 protein: CASSQQGRTDTQYF

D gene: TRBD2
clone size: .
J gene: TRBJ2-7
V gene: TRBV2
CDR3 DNA: TGTGCCAGCAGTGCGGCGAGTAGCGGGAGAGTGCTATCGGACGAGCAGTACTTC
CDR3 protein: CASSAASSGRVLSDEQYF

D gene: TRBD2
clone size: .
J gene: TRBJ2-7
V gene: TRBV11-3
CDR3 DNA: TGTGCCAGCAGTTTCATTAGCGGGAACTACGAGCAGTACTTC
CDR3 protein: CASSFISGNYEQYF

D gene: TRBD1
clone size: .
J gene: TRBJ1-1
V gene: TRBV2
CDR3 DNA: TGTGCCAGCAGGGACAGGGGGCTGAGCACTGAAGCTTTCTTT
CDR3 protein: CASRDRGLSTEAFF

D gene: .
clone size: .
J gene: TRBJ1-1
V gene: TRBV5-1
CDR3 DNA: TGCGCCAGCACGGGGACACCGACATTGAACACTGAAGCTTTCTTT
CDR3 protein: CASTGTPTLNTEAFF

D gene: .
clone size: .
J gene: TRBJ1-5
V gene: TRBV11-2
CDR3 DNA: TGTGCCAGCAGCCAAACAGGCTCGCGTCAGCCCCAGCATTTT
CDR3 protein: CASSQTGSRQPQHF

D gene: .
clone size: once
J gene: TRBJ2-7
V gene: TRBV21-1
CDR3 DNA: TGTGCCAGCAGCAAAGGGAGGGGACTAGATTGTACGTACGAGCAGTACTTC
CDR3 protein: CASSKGRGLDCTYEQYF

D gene: .
clone size: .
J gene: TRBJ1-1
V gene: TRBV7-8
CDR3 DNA: TGTGCCAGCAGCTTAGTCATAAGGGCCACAGGGAAGGTTAACACTGAAGCTTTCTTT
CDR3 protein: CASSLVIRATGKVNTEAFF

D gene: TRBD1
clone size: .
J gene: TRBJ1-1
V gene: TRBV4-2
CDR3 DNA: TGTGCCAGCAGCCAGGCGGACAGGGACAACACTGAAGCTTTCTTT
CDR3 protein: CASSQADRDNTEAFF

D gene: TRBD1
clone size: .
J gene: TRBJ1-2
V gene: TRBV28
CDR3 DNA: TGTGCCAGCAGAACAGGGGGCCATGGCTACACCTTC
CDR3 protein: CASRTGGHGYTF

D gene: .
clone size: .
J gene: TRBJ2-3
V gene: TRBV9
CDR3 DNA: TGTGCCAGCAGCATCCGGGGGAGATGGGGCACAGATACGCAGTATTTT
CDR3 protein: CASSIRGRWGTDTQYF

D gene: TRBD2
clone size: .
J gene: TRBJ2-7
V gene: TRBV9
CDR3 DNA: TGTGCCAGCAGCGCCTCGCTAGCGGCCCACGAGCAGTACTTC
CDR3 protein: CASSASLAAHEQYF

D gene: .
clone size: .
J gene: TRBJ1-1
V gene: TRBV28
CDR3 DNA: TGTGCCAGCAGCCAACCGGGACTTTACCGGGACACTGAAGCTTTCTTT
CDR3 protein: CASSQPGLYRDTEAFF

D gene: TRBD1
clone size: .
J gene: TRBJ1-1
V gene: TRBV4-1
CDR3 DNA: TGCGCCAGCAGCCAATGGGACAGTCTGGTTGAAGCTTTCTTT
CDR3 protein: CASSQWDSLVEAFF

D gene: TRBD2
clone size: few
J gene: TRBJ2-3
V gene: TRBV11-2
CDR3 DNA: TGTGCCAGCAGCCTAACTAGCGTAGATACGCAGTATTTT
CDR3 protein: CASSLTSVDTQYF

D gene: .
clone size: .
J gene: TRBJ2-1
V gene: TRBV27
CDR3 DNA: TGTGCCAGCAGGATCCTGGGGCACAATGAGCAGTTCTTC
CDR3 protein: CASRILGHNEQFF

D gene: TRBD2
clone size: .
J gene: TRBJ2-5
V gene: TRBV19
CDR3 DNA: TGTGCCAGTAGGGGTAGCGGGAGAAAAACGGAGACCCAGTACTTC
CDR3 protein: CASRGSGRKTETQYF

D gene: .
clone size: .
J gene: TRBJ1-4
V gene: TRBV6-1
CDR3 DNA: TGTGCCAGCAGTGATACACAGGGTAATGAAAAACTGTTTTTT
CDR3 protein: CASSDTQGNEKLFF

D gene: .
clone size: .
J gene: TRBJ1-4
V gene: TRBV5-6
CDR3 DNA: TGTGCCAGCAGCTTCTCAGGGGTGGGCGAAAAACTGTTTTTT
CDR3 protein: CASSFSGVGEKLFF